The rows below give T cell receptor beta chains drawn from one sample of a study of shared clonotypes between healthy human individuals. Generated by immunoSEQ multiplex PCR, the TCRdb table keeps only in-frame clones and is missing some. Seen here are roughly 2 million clones, 85% to 95% observed once, and the top ten hold 0.13%. Input material: naive CD4+ T cells sorted from blood. The receptors come from a young man in good health. CDR3s include the opening cysteine and the closing phenylalanine or tryptophan. D genes are given only for firm matches. Clone size is not always given. Where it is, it says once, few, many or a class for expanded clones.

-	-	12	TRBJ1-1	TRBV15	CATSRVAGGAFF	TGTGCCACCAGCAGAGTGGCAGGTGGGGCTTTCTTT
TRBD1	-	16	TRBJ1-5	TRBV28	CASSFRQGVSNQPQHF	TGTGCCAGCAGTTTTAGGCAGGGGGTCAGCAATCAGCCCCAGCATTTT
-	-	17	TRBJ1-2	TRBV7-3	CASSLLAEGNPNYGYTF	TGTGCCAGCAGCTTATTGGCCGAGGGCAACCCTAACTATGGCTACACCTTC
-	-	13	TRBJ2-2	TRBV10-3	CAISEGGSWELFF	TGTGCCATCAGCGAGGGTGGGTCGTGGGAGCTGTTTTTT
TRBD2	-	15	TRBJ2-3	TRBV10-3	CAISGASGMIDTQYF	TGTGCCATCAGTGGGGCTAGCGGGATGATAGATACGCAGTATTTT
TRBD2	-	15	TRBJ2-1	TRBV5-1	CASSLGAGGPGEQFF	TGCGCCAGCAGCTTGGGAGCGGGAGGGCCAGGTGAGCAGTTCTTC
TRBD1	-	12	TRBJ2-7	TRBV6-5	CASRDSPYEQYF	TGTGCCAGTCGGGACAGCCCCTACGAGCAGTACTTC
-	-	15	TRBJ2-6	TRBV7-9	CASSEGRTGANVLTF	TGTGCCAGCAGCGAGGGTCGAACTGGGGCCAACGTCCTGACTTTC
-	-	13	TRBJ2-7	TRBV5-5	CASSLDVSYEQYF	TGTGCCAGCAGCTTGGATGTCTCCTACGAGCAGTACTTC
-	-	13	TRBJ1-2	TRBV27	CASSLSGDYGYTF	TGTGCCAGCAGTTTATCTGGGGACTATGGCTACACCTTC
TRBD2	-	16	TRBJ2-7	TRBV2	CASSEGSALAGGQQYF	TGTGCCAGCAGTGAAGGTTCAGCACTAGCGGGAGGCCAGCAGTACTTC
TRBD1	-	22	TRBJ1-1	TRBV10-1	CASRKGYRDRGISRNRSAEAFF	TGCGCCAGCAGAAAAGGGTACCGGGACAGGGGAATCTCTCGAAATAGGAGTGCTGAAGCTTTCTTT
-	-	15	TRBJ1-5	TRBV2	CASSVAGPSNQPQHF	TGTGCCAGCAGTGTGGCGGGACCTAGCAATCAGCCCCAGCATTTT
TRBD2	-	14	TRBJ2-7	TRBV7-2	CASSPLAGGYEQYF	TGTGCCAGCAGCCCTCTTGCGGGAGGGTACGAGCAGTACTTC
TRBD2	-	15	TRBJ2-7	TRBV5-4	CASSLAGTSAYEQYF	TGTGCCAGCAGCTTGGCGGGTACTAGCGCCTACGAGCAGTACTTC
-	once	14	TRBJ1-5	TRBV7-2	CASSLAGKGQPQHF	TGTGCCAGCAGCTTAGCCGGGAAAGGTCAGCCCCAGCATTTT
TRBD1	once	16	TRBJ2-2	TRBV7-9	CASSHTQGANTGELFF	TGTGCCAGCAGCCATACACAGGGGGCGAACACCGGGGAGCTGTTTTTT
-	-	13	TRBJ2-2	TRBV30	CAFQGRGTGELFF	TGTGCCTTCCAAGGGAGAGGAACCGGGGAGCTGTTTTTT
-	-	15	TRBJ2-3	TRBV18	CASSRGPISTDTQYF	TGTGCCAGCTCACGGGGGCCGATTAGCACAGATACGCAGTATTTT
-	-	15	TRBJ1-5	TRBV19	CASSKQPNSNQPQHF	TGTGCCAGTAGCAAACAACCTAATAGCAATCAGCCCCAGCATTTT
TRBD1	-	13	TRBJ2-2	TRBV27	CASSGQGVGELFF	TGTGCCAGCAGTGGACAGGGGGTCGGGGAGCTGTTTTTT
-	-	11	TRBJ2-1	TRBV19	CASSIETEQFF	TGTGCCAGTAGTATTGAGACCGAGCAGTTCTTC
TRBD1	-	14	TRBJ2-5	TRBV5-5	CASSRGRGQETQYF	TGTGCCAGCAGCAGGGGCAGGGGGCAAGAGACCCAGTACTTC
-	-	16	TRBJ2-1	TRBV1	CTSSHSGLAGDNEQFF	TGCACCAGCAGCCATAGTGGACTAGCGGGCGACAATGAGCAGTTCTTC
TRBD1	-	12	TRBJ2-5	TRBV29-1	CSVTGDQETQYF	TGCAGCGTCACAGGGGACCAAGAGACCCAGTACTTC
-	once	12	TRBJ2-3	TRBV6-1	CASSGSTDTQYF	TGTGCCAGCAGTGGTAGCACAGATACGCAGTATTTT
-	-	14	TRBJ2-6	TRBV11-3	CASSPTPGANVLTF	TGTGCCAGCAGTCCAACGCCTGGGGCCAACGTCCTGACTTTC
-	-	15	TRBJ1-2	TRBV6-1	CASSASPAGYYGYTF	TGTGCCAGCAGTGCCTCCCCCGCAGGGTATTATGGCTACACCTTC
TRBD1	-	13	TRBJ2-3	TRBV30	CAWIGTGGDTQYF	TGTGCCTGGATAGGGACAGGGGGAGATACGCAGTATTTT
-	-	15	TRBJ2-1	TRBV5-1	CASSLSSGSYNEQFF	TGCGCCAGCAGCTTGTCCTCAGGTTCCTACAATGAGCAGTTCTTC
TRBD1	-	16	TRBJ1-2	TRBV6-5	CASSYLGTDGNYGYTF	TGTGCCAGCAGTTACTTGGGGACAGATGGGAACTATGGCTACACCTTC
TRBD1	-	17	TRBJ2-7	TRBV27	CASSLSEKGQGTYEQYF	TGTGCCAGCAGTTTATCCGAAAAAGGACAGGGTACCTACGAGCAGTACTTC
-	-	16	TRBJ1-5	TRBV12-2	CASRFRSGGGWQPQHF	TGTGCAAGTCGCTTTAGGTCGGGCGGGGGCTGGCAGCCCCAGCATTTT
-	-	15	TRBJ2-4	TRBV9	CASSVEAGAKNIQYF	TGTGCCAGCAGCGTAGAAGCGGGAGCCAAAAACATTCAGTACTTC
TRBD1	-	15	TRBJ1-5	TRBV6-5	CASRSQGLSNQPQHF	TGTGCCAGCAGATCACAGGGGCTGAGCAATCAGCCCCAGCATTTT
-	once	15	TRBJ2-2	TRBV5-1	CASSELISGTGELFF	TGCGCCAGCAGCGAGCTGATTTCGGGCACCGGGGAGCTGTTTTTT
-	-	13	TRBJ2-5	TRBV18	CASSPSGWETQYF	TGTGCCAGCTCACCATCGGGTTGGGAGACCCAGTACTTC
TRBD1	-	15	TRBJ1-2	TRBV5-1	CASSLRTGSAYGYTF	TGCGCCAGCAGCTTACGGACAGGTTCTGCCTATGGCTACACCTTC
-	-	12	TRBJ2-5	TRBV6-6	CASRLWQETQYF	TGTGCCAGCAGGTTATGGCAAGAGACCCAGTACTTC
TRBD1	-	15	TRBJ2-7	TRBV7-9	CASSLSGTASYEQYF	TGTGCCAGCAGCTTATCCGGGACAGCTTCCTACGAGCAGTACTTC
TRBD2	-	12	TRBJ2-7	TRBV10-1	CASSPGGYEQYF	TGCGCCAGCAGTCCGGGGGGCTACGAGCAGTACTTC
TRBD1	-	16	TRBJ1-2	TRBV19	CASSAGTGTFTYGYTF	TGTGCCAGTAGTGCAGGGACAGGGACTTTTACCTATGGCTACACCTTC
-	-	16	TRBJ1-4	TRBV5-1	CASSLGTVTTNEKLFF	TGCGCCAGCAGCTTGGGGACAGTCACAACTAATGAAAAACTGTTTTTT
-	-	13	TRBJ1-2	TRBV19	CASSIGQGYGYTF	TGTGCCAGTAGTATAGGCCAGGGCTATGGCTACACCTTC
-	-	15	TRBJ1-1	TRBV9	CASSGQGRMNTEAFF	TGTGCCAGCAGCGGGCAGGGGCGGATGAACACTGAAGCTTTCTTT
-	-	11	TRBJ1-1	TRBV6-5	CASSSRLEAFF	TGTGCCAGCAGTTCCCGATTAGAAGCTTTCTTT